This T cell receptor (beta chain) was sequenced during a study of blood T cells in healthy people across ages. The second PCR ran 7 to 11 cycles with a sample-barcoded 5' primer and J-beta primers. TCRdb used MiXCR to reprocess the 5' RACE reads, holding one entry per CDR3 protein. The sample has about 1.6 million distinct CDR3 sequences; 34% are singletons. The CDR3 consists of 13 residues. The germline V gene has CDR1 KGHDR and CDR2 SFDVKD. The ends lost 10 bases at V and 6 bases at J; junction bases unmatched: 1. Sequencing was done on a sample of blood. This receptor was taken from a woman aged 25-40 years in good health. The chain combines TRBV24-1 with TRBJ2-1; TRBD2 matches at 14 bases. The CDR3 sequence is CATGLAGVNEQFF. DNA for the CDR3: TGTGCCACGGGACTAGCGGGAGTCAATGAGCAGTTCTTC.